This T cell receptor (beta chain) originates from a study of T cells in Graves' hyperthyroidism and ophthalmopathy. Diagnosing involved the use of clinical symptoms, serum thyroxine and TRAb, thyroid ultrasound and orbital computed tomography. CDR3 size: 13 residues. V was cut by 5 bases and J by 1 base, with 8 bases left in between. Germline CDR1 reads MNHEY; CDR2 reads SVGAGI. Amplification targeted TCR beta CDR3 regions from RNA transcripts. In the first-round RT-PCR of the TCR CDR3, the HTBI primer set was used. TCRdb reanalysed the multiplex PCR reads using MiXCR and keeps one entry per CDR3 protein. The sample yields approximately 640,000 distinct CDR3 sequences, 45% seen once.

This TCR came from an adult man with Graves' disease, either hyperthyroidism or ophthalmopathy (not recorded which). Sequencing was carried out using peripheral blood or thyroid tissue (not recorded which). The chain combines TRBV6-5 with TRBJ1-2; D gene uncertain. CDR3 region: CASSDGFNYGYTF. CDR3 sequence (DNA): TGTGCCAGCAGTGACGGATTTAACTATGGCTACACCTTC.